The present TCR beta chain was sequenced within a study of patients and donors after allogeneic stem cell transplantation. TCRdb re-derived calls from the RT-PCR reads in MiXCR, one entry per CDR3 protein. The sample has about 960,000 distinct CDR3 sequences; around 17% are singletons. The CDR3 totals 15 residues. The germline CDR1 and CDR2 sequences are SGHDN and FVKESK. Trimming removed 0 bases from V and 1 base from J, with 9 bases in between. This rearrangement joins TRBV14 to TRBJ1-2; D is possibly TRBD1 (5 bases). This TCR came from a human donor who was either an allogeneic HSCT recipient or a stem cell or donor lymphocyte infusion donor (not recorded which). It is not recorded whose cells these are; they may come from a transplant donor. The sequencing sample was made of blood, either unsorted or a sorted T cell fraction (not recorded which). DNA of the CDR3: TGTGCCAGCAGCCAAGATAGCAGGGATAACTATGGCTACACCTTC. It is translated as CASSQDSRDNYGYTF.